Listed below are T cell receptor beta chains from one sample, sequenced in a study of CD8 T cells in ankylosing spondylitis. A single record per CDR3 protein comes from TCRdb applying MiXCR to the 5' RACE reads. The sample has hundreds of thousands of distinct CDR3 sequences, about 10% seen once; the top ten hold about a fifth. Sequenced sample: blood, either unsorted or a sorted T cell fraction (not recorded which). All receptors derive from a male donor with ankylosing spondylitis or in good health (not recorded which). The CDR3 runs from the conserved cysteine through the conserved F or W. A D gene is named only where the DNA matches it firmly. Size tells how often a clone was seen (once, few, many) or the class of an expanded clone, and some rows leave it out.

many | TRBD1 | 15 | TRBJ2-1 | TRBV3-1 | CASSQGTGLYNEQFF | TGTGCCAGCAGCCAAGGGACAGGGCTTTACAATGAGCAGTTCTTC
many | . | 14 | TRBJ2-5 | TRBV3-1 | CASGWVLVRETQYF | TGTGCCAGCGGATGGGTCCTAGTTAGAGAGACCCAGTACTTC
many | . | 14 | TRBJ1-2 | TRBV5-6 | CASIPGALNYGYTF | TGTGCCAGCATACCAGGGGCGCTCAACTATGGCTACACCTTC
many | . | 15 | TRBJ2-1 | TRBV7-8 | CASSLGLVNNNEQFF | TGTGCCAGCAGCTTAGGCCTAGTGAATAACAATGAGCAGTTCTTC
. | . | 14 | TRBJ2-6 | TRBV6-1 | CASSAVSGGGVLTF | TGTGCCAGCAGTGCCGTTTCAGGGGGAGGCGTCCTGACTTTC
. | . | 14 | TRBJ1-5 | TRBV5-6 | CASSLAAGALPQHF | TGTGCCAGCAGCTTGGCGGCAGGGGCCTTGCCCCAGCATTTT
few | TRBD1 | 15 | TRBJ2-5 | TRBV29-1 | CSVSEGDRGRETQYF | TGCAGCGTTTCCGAGGGGGACAGGGGGCGAGAGACCCAGTACTTC
many | . | 15 | TRBJ2-3 | TRBV20-1 | CSARDRDDNTDTQYF | TGCAGTGCTAGAGATCGGGACGATAACACAGATACGCAGTATTTT
few | TRBD2 | 16 | TRBJ2-1 | TRBV7-2 | CASSLARGRVYNEQFF | TGTGCCAGCAGCTTAGCCCGGGGGAGGGTCTACAATGAGCAGTTCTTC
. | . | 14 | TRBJ2-3 | TRBV2 | CASSEVLSTDTQYF | TGTGCCAGCAGTGAAGTCCTCAGCACAGATACGCAGTATTTT
. | TRBD2 | 15 | TRBJ2-1 | TRBV5-1 | CASSSLAGGPDEQFF | TGCGCCAGCAGCTCACTAGCGGGGGGGCCGGATGAGCAGTTCTTC
many | . | 14 | TRBJ2-1 | TRBV7-2 | CASTGGASRREQFF | TGTGCCAGCACCGGCGGGGCCTCCCGTCGTGAGCAGTTCTTC
few | . | 14 | TRBJ2-1 | TRBV7-3 | CASSLIGQGNEQFF | TGTGCCAGCAGCTTAATCGGGCAGGGCAATGAGCAGTTCTTC
many | . | 11 | TRBJ1-1 | TRBV12-3/TRBV12-4 | CASKMGDTAFF | TGTGCCAGCAAAATGGGGGACACAGCTTTCTTT
. | TRBD2 | 16 | TRBJ2-5 | TRBV7-6 | CASSSLAGGLQETQYF | TGTGCCAGCAGCTCCTTAGCGGGGGGACTCCAAGAGACCCAGTACTTC
many | . | 18 | TRBJ1-5 | TRBV20-1 | CSARDPRGGLRYNQPQHF | TGCAGTGCTAGAGACCCTCGCGGGGGGCTCCGCTACAATCAGCCCCAGCATTTT
many | . | 15 | TRBJ2-3 | TRBV7-2 | CASSLGLVGQGTQYF | TGTGCCAGCAGCTTAGGGCTGGTGGGTCAGGGTACGCAGTATTTT
. | TRBD1 | 14 | TRBJ2-5 | TRBV29-1 | CSAQGHRGQETQYF | TGCAGCGCCCAAGGCCACAGGGGGCAAGAGACCCAGTACTTC
many | TRBD1 | 15 | TRBJ2-1 | TRBV5-1 | CASSLVGQGVNEQFF | TGCGCCAGCAGCTTGGTGGGACAGGGAGTCAATGAGCAGTTCTTC
many | . | 13 | TRBJ2-5 | TRBV9 | CASSVGPGETQYF | TGTGCCAGCAGCGTAGGCCCCGGTGAGACCCAGTACTTC
. | . | 14 | TRBJ2-2 | TRBV7-3 | CASSPFGGGGELFF | TGTGCCAGCAGCCCGTTTGGGGGCGGCGGGGAGCTGTTTTTT
. | TRBD2 | 15 | TRBJ2-2 | TRBV20-1 | CSARGLAGNTGELFF | TGCAGTGCTAGGGGACTAGCGGGGAACACCGGGGAGCTGTTTTTT
many | . | 13 | TRBJ1-4 | TRBV29-1 | CSVDGGVFEKLFF | TGCAGCGTGGATGGGGGAGTGTTCGAAAAACTGTTTTTT
many | TRBD2 | 14 | TRBJ2-3 | TRBV2 | CASELAESTDTQYF | TGTGCCAGCGAGCTAGCGGAAAGCACAGATACGCAGTATTTT
once | . | 13 | TRBJ1-5 | TRBV30 | CAWNLGRDQPQHF | TGTGCCTGGAACTTGGGGAGGGATCAGCCCCAGCATTTT
many | . | 16 | TRBJ1-3 | TRBV5-5 | CASSLAAGALGNTIYF | TGTGCCAGCAGCTTGGCCGCGGGGGCCTTAGGAAACACCATATATTTT
many | . | 12 | TRBJ2-5 | TRBV2 | CASWGSQETQYF | TGTGCCAGCTGGGGGTCCCAAGAGACCCAGTACTTC
. | . | 16 | TRBJ1-6 | TRBV18 | CASSPNRAGGRLPLHF | TGTGCCAGCTCACCTAATCGGGCGGGGGGCCGTTTACCCCTCCACTTT
many | . | 18 | TRBJ2-1 | TRBV5-1 | CASSSATLSGRSYNEQFF | TGCGCCAGCAGCTCGGCCACACTGTCAGGGAGGTCCTACAATGAGCAGTTCTTC
many | . | 17 | TRBJ2-6 | TRBV7-3 | CASSLTRQIKGTNVLTF | TGTGCCAGCAGCTTAACTCGGCAGATTAAAGGGACCAACGTCCTGACTTTC
many | TRBD1 | 15 | TRBJ2-7 | TRBV28 | CASSSLAGTGQEQYF | TGTGCCAGCAGTTCCCTGGCCGGGACAGGGCAAGAGCAGTACTTC
few | TRBD2 | 14 | TRBJ2-7 | TRBV20-1 | CSARAGLVSHEQYF | TGCAGTGCTAGAGCGGGACTAGTCTCGCACGAGCAGTACTTC
many | TRBD1 | 15 | TRBJ2-7 | TRBV2 | CASRPTGTGSHEQYF | TGTGCCAGCAGACCTACCGGGACAGGGTCCCACGAGCAGTACTTC
many | TRBD2 | 16 | TRBJ2-7 | TRBV3-1 | CASSQTPGLAQYEQYF | TGTGCCAGCAGCCAGACGCCGGGACTAGCGCAATACGAGCAGTACTTC
many | . | 16 | TRBJ2-3 | TRBV27 | CASKGGRGLRTDTQYF | TGTGCCAGCAAGGGAGGACGGGGGTTACGCACAGATACGCAGTATTTT
many | TRBD1 | 13 | TRBJ2-2 | TRBV7-2 | CASSPQGTGELFF | TGTGCCAGCAGCCCACAGGGGACCGGGGAGCTGTTTTTT
many | . | 15 | TRBJ1-2 | TRBV4-1 | CASSQGQASDYGYTF | TGCGCCAGCAGCCAAGGCCAGGCGTCTGACTATGGCTACACCTTC
few | . | 15 | TRBJ1-1 | TRBV27 | CASSSGPGGYTEAFF | TGTGCCAGCAGTTCTGGGCCGGGCGGGTATACTGAAGCTTTCTTT
many | . | 15 | TRBJ2-5 | TRBV29-1 | CSVEAPEAVAETQYF | TGCAGCGTTGAAGCCCCGGAAGCGGTAGCGGAGACCCAGTACTTC
few | . | 14 | TRBJ1-2 | TRBV6-1 | CASRWTDQVYGYTF | TGTGCCAGCAGGTGGACAGACCAAGTTTATGGCTACACCTTC
. | . | 15 | TRBJ2-1 | TRBV9 | CASSAQEGKRNEQFF | TGTGCCAGCAGCGCCCAGGAGGGGAAAAGGAATGAGCAGTTCTTC
. | TRBD1 | 13 | TRBJ2-7 | TRBV5-1 | CASGTGRVDEQYF | TGCGCCAGCGGGACAGGGCGTGTGGACGAGCAGTACTTC
. | TRBD2 | 14 | TRBJ2-5 | TRBV13 | CASSFYMGGETQYF | TGTGCCAGCAGCTTCTACATGGGAGGGGAGACCCAGTACTTC
. | TRBD2 | 16 | TRBJ2-5 | TRBV2 | CASSKDQAGGTETQYF | TGTGCCAGCAGTAAGGACCAAGCGGGGGGGACGGAGACCCAGTACTTC
few | TRBD1 | 16 | TRBJ1-1 | TRBV12-3/TRBV12-4 | CASSLDRDRAGTEAFF | TGTGCCAGCAGTTTAGACCGGGACAGGGCTGGCACTGAAGCTTTCTTT
few | TRBD1 | 15 | TRBJ2-1 | TRBV5-1 | CASSSWTGLNNEQFF | TGCGCCAGCAGCTCCTGGACAGGGTTGAACAATGAGCAGTTCTTC
. | . | 14 | TRBJ2-7 | TRBV7-9 | CASSLASVPYEQYF | TGTGCCAGCAGCTTAGCCAGTGTACCCTACGAGCAGTACTTC
. | TRBD1 | 14 | TRBJ2-7 | TRBV28 | CASSLGTGISEQYF | TGTGCCAGCAGTTTGGGGACAGGGATATCCGAGCAGTACTTC